One and the same sample provided the 27 T cell receptor beta chains below, sequenced in a study of early T cells in non-severe SARS-CoV-2 infection. From the 5' RACE reads, TCRdb called clonotypes with MiXCR, one entry per CDR3 protein. The table includes 50,000 to 55,000 distinct CDR3 sequences, around 8.4% detected once. Sequencing used whole blood. These receptors all come from an adult who was a healthcare worker with PCR-confirmed SARS-CoV-2 infection or an uninfected control (not recorded which).

This clonotype has a count of ten or more. The gene calls are TRBV7-2 and TRBJ2-7; TRBD2 matches at 7 bases. The ends lost 4 bases at V and 8 bases at J; junction bases unmatched: 5. In germline, CDR1 is SGHTA, CDR2 FQGNSA. The CDR3 is 12 amino acids. Here the CDR3 reads CASSSGLVQQYF. CDR3 coding DNA: TGTGCCAGCAGCTCCGGACTAGTACAGCAGTACTTC. The full variable domain, completed using reference TRBV7-2 and TRBJ2-7, is GAGVSQSPSNKVTEKGKDVELRCDPISGHTALYWYRQSLGQGLEFLIYFQGNSAPDKSGLPSDRFSAERTGGSVSTLTIQRTQQEDSAVYLCASSSGLVQQYFGPGTRLTVT.

This clonotype was detected a few times. This chain uses TRBV5-1 with TRBJ2-5, with no clear D. Germline lookup yields CDR1 SGHRS and CDR2 YFSETQ. V was pared by 4 bases and J by 2 bases, with 15 bases between. The CDR3 contains 15 residues. This CDR3 is CASSPNGVVQETQYF. CDR3 sequence (DNA): TGCGCCAGCAGCCCCAACGGTGTAGTACAAGAGACCCAGTACTTC.

The table lists this clonotype with many counts. V usage is TRBV19 and J usage is TRBJ2-2, with TRBD2 as a possible D gene (7 bases). Per germline, CDR1 LNHDA and CDR2 SQIVND (reference sequence). CDR3 length equals 17 residues. Trimming removed 6 bases at V and 2 bases at J, with 19 bases between. The CDR3 reads CASRLTGGQKNTGELFF. The CDR3 DNA sequence: TGTGCCAGTAGATTAACGGGGGGCCAAAAAAACACCGGGGAGCTGTTTTTT.

In this sample, this clonotype turned up a few times. The chain has TRBV25-1 and TRBJ2-7; D perhaps matches TRBD1 (5 bases). CDR1 is MGHDK, CDR2 SYGVNS, per germline. The CDR3 contains 17 residues. V was clipped by 8 bases and J by 0 bases, with 23 bases between them. As DNA, the CDR3 is TGTGCCAGCCTTGGTCTGGGGCAGGGCGATACCTCCTACGAGCAGTACTTC. It encodes CASLGLGQGDTSYEQYF.

The gene calls are TRBV7-2 and TRBJ2-1, with D perhaps assigned TRBD1 or TRBD2 (5 bases each). Germline lookup yields CDR1 SGHTA and CDR2 FQGNSA. Trimming shortened V by 5 bases and J by 1 base, and 12 bases separated the two germline ends. This CDR3 contains 15 residues. Here the CDR3 DNA reads TGTGCCAGCAGCCCGGGACCTTTTTCCTACAATGAGCAGTTCTTC. Translated, it gives CASSPGPFSYNEQFF. Looking up the rest from reference TRBV7-2 and TRBJ2-1 gives the full variable domain: GAGVSQSPSNKVTEKGKDVELRCDPISGHTALYWYRQSLGQGLEFLIYFQGNSAPDKSGLPSDRFSAERTGGSVSTLTIQRTQQEDSAVYLCASSPGPFSYNEQFFGPGTRLTVL.

This clonotype was observed at least ten times. This chain links TRBV4-2 with TRBJ1-2, with 7 bases identical to TRBD1. The V gene's germline CDR1 is LGHNA and CDR2 YNFKEQ. The CDR3 sequence is 14 residues long. With 1 base clipped from V and 6 bases from J, the junction kept 5 bases outside the gene matches. DNA of the CDR3: TGTGCCAGCAGCCAAGCTACAGGGGAGGATGGCTACACCTTC. It yields the protein CASSQATGEDGYTF.

This clonotype showed up many times. V gene TRBV7-8 combines with J gene TRBJ2-7, with a possible D match to TRBD1 (6 bases). Trimming pared 0 bases from V and 3 bases from J, leaving 12 bases between. CDR3 length equals 15 residues. Germline V gene sequence: CDR1 SGHVS, CDR2 FQNEAQ. CDR3 nucleotide sequence: TGTGCCAGCAGCTTAGCGGGACATTATTTCTACGAGCAGTACTTC. Protein sequence: CASSLAGHYFYEQYF.

This chain uses TRBV5-1 with TRBJ2-1, with TRBD2 matching 10 bases. The V gene's germline CDR1 is SGHRS and CDR2 YFSETQ. This CDR3 has 14 amino acids. The junction had 0 bases not matched to a gene; V was cut back by 1 base and J by 5 bases. The CDR3 region is CASSLTSGNNEQFF. CDR3 coding DNA: TGCGCCAGCAGCTTGACTAGCGGGAACAATGAGCAGTTCTTC.

The rearrangement links TRBV11-2 to TRBJ2-1; D gene ambiguous. This CDR3 is built from 13 residues. Germline-derived CDR1 and CDR2 are SGHAT and FQNNGV. Trimming cost V 5 bases and J 4 bases, with 9 bases left between them. CDR3 in DNA: TGTGCCAGCAGCCACGGTGGTTACAATGAGCAGTTCTTC. Amino acid sequence: CASSHGGYNEQFF.

The table lists this clonotype with many counts. The chain joins TRBV10-2 to TRBJ2-7; no clear D gene. This CDR3 comprises 15 residues. Germline V gene lookup returns CDR1 WSHSY and CDR2 SAAADI. V was cut by 2 bases and J by 1 base, with 12 bases left in between. The CDR3 sequence is CASSEERSRSYEQYF. CDR3 sequence (DNA): TGCGCCAGCAGTGAGGAAAGGTCTAGATCCTACGAGCAGTACTTC.

There are many counts of this clonotype. This chain joins TRBV4-3 and TRBJ1-1; D is unresolved. V lost 1 base and J 4 bases, leaving 7 bases between the germline ends. The CDR3 loop spans 13 amino acids. Germline CDR1 LGHNA, CDR2 YSLEER. CDR3 residues: CASSQAKGTEAFF. CDR3 sequence (DNA): TGCGCCAGCAGCCAAGCAAAGGGCACTGAAGCTTTCTTT.

Many counts were recorded for this clonotype. This chain links TRBV7-2 with TRBJ2-1; D is perhaps TRBD1 (5 bases). From germline, CDR1 is SGHTA and CDR2 FQGNSA. Trimming took 7 bases from V and 0 from J, leaving 13 bases between them. This CDR3 is 15 amino acids long. CDR3 sequence: CASTSTGGSYNEQFF. DNA of the CDR3: TGTGCCAGCACCTCAACAGGTGGCTCCTACAATGAGCAGTTCTTC.

This clonotype was found many times. The rearrangement uses TRBV27 and TRBJ2-3; D not certain. The CDR3 runs to 13 residues. V dropped 0 bases and J dropped 0 bases, with 1 base sitting between them. Germline lookup yields CDR1 MNHEY and CDR2 SMNVEV (reference sequence). The DNA of the CDR3 is TGTGCCAGCAGTTTATCGAGCACAGATACGCAGTATTTT. It specifies CASSLSSTDTQYF.

This clonotype appeared many times. The gene calls are TRBV18 and TRBJ2-3, with D uncertain. From germline, CDR1 is KGHSH and CDR2 LQKENI. Trimming shortened V by 6 bases and J by 2 bases, and 3 bases separated the two germline ends. The CDR3 covers 11 residues. The CDR3 nucleotides are TGTGCCAGCTCTCTCACAGATACGCAGTATTTT. This gives the protein CASSLTDTQYF.

The V call is TRBV7-2, the J call TRBJ2-3; tentative D call: TRBD2 (5 bases). Germline assignment: CDR1 SGHTA and CDR2 FQGNSA. The CDR3 has 15 residues. V lost 0 bases, J lost 6 bases, and 13 bases lay in between. The CDR3 DNA sequence: TGTGCCAGCAGCTTAGCGGTCGGGGAGACCGATACGCAGTATTTT. Residues: CASSLAVGETDTQYF. Combining the CDR3 with reference TRBV7-2 and TRBJ2-3 gives the whole variable domain GAGVSQSPSNKVTEKGKDVELRCDPISGHTALYWYRQSLGQGLEFLIYFQGNSAPDKSGLPSDRFSAERTGGSVSTLTIQRTQQEDSAVYLCASSLAVGETDTQYFGPGTRLTVL.

This clonotype has a count of ten or more. The V call is TRBV7-2, the J call TRBJ1-2; possible D gene TRBD1, 6 bases. V was shortened by 2 bases and J by 8 bases, with 18 bases between the two germline ends. CDR3 length: 15 amino acids. CDR1 SGHTA and CDR2 FQGNSA come from the germline V gene. This CDR3 is CASSLLRNKQGGYTF. The CDR3 DNA reads TGTGCCAGCAGCTTACTACGAAATAAACAGGGAGGCTACACCTTC.

This clonotype has only a few counts. J is TRBJ2-1 and V is TRBV19, with 10 bases that match TRBD2. Germline CDR1 LNHDA, CDR2 SQIVND (reference sequence). The CDR3 runs 14 residues. J was trimmed by 8 bases and V by 5 bases; bases with no gene match: 6. This CDR3 is CASSQREGLYEQFF. For the CDR3, the DNA is TGTGCCAGTAGTCAGCGGGAGGGCCTTTATGAGCAGTTCTTC.

The chain carries TRBV20-1 and TRBJ2-7; no definite D call. From germline, CDR1 is DFQATT and CDR2 SNEGSKA (reference sequence). The V gene lost 3 bases and the J gene lost 0 bases, with 6 bases spanning the gap. This CDR3 has 12 residues. The chain's CDR3 is CSASQSSYEQYF. The CDR3 nucleotides are TGCAGTGCTAGCCAGAGCTCCTACGAGCAGTACTTC.

In its sample, this clonotype was seen many times. The V call is TRBV20-1, the J call TRBJ2-7, with D perhaps TRBD1 (6 bases). Germline V gene data show CDR1 as DFQATT and CDR2 as SNEGSKA (reference sequence). V gave up 5 bases and J gave up 3 bases, with 14 bases separating them. The CDR3 is made up of 13 amino acids. The CDR3 loop reads CSAPGQPVYEQYF. The CDR3 region has the DNA TGCAGTGCTCCTGGACAGCCCGTCTACGAGCAGTACTTC.

At least ten counts were recorded for this clonotype. The chain joins TRBV19 to TRBJ2-1; the match to TRBD2 covers 7 bases. Germline V gene lookup returns CDR1 LNHDA and CDR2 SQIVND (reference sequence). CDR3 length: 13 amino acids. V dropped 7 bases and J dropped 5; count of bases not matched to a gene: 5. The CDR3 bases are TGTGCCAGTACCAAGGGGAGGGACAATGAGCAGTTCTTC. This encodes CASTKGRDNEQFF.

This clonotype came up many times. The chain links TRBV6-5 to TRBJ1-5; 7 bases map to TRBD1. J lost 3 bases, V lost 5 bases, and 10 bases had no gene match. The germline gives CDR1 MNHEY, CDR2 SVGAGI. The CDR3 has 16 residues. In nucleotides, the CDR3 is TGTGCCAGCAGTCTAAGCAGGGGGGGGAACAATCAGCCCCAGCATTTT. Protein sequence: CASSLSRGGNNQPQHF.

Many counts were recorded for this clonotype. The V call is TRBV20-1, the J call TRBJ1-2, with D uncertain. CDR1 DFQATT and CDR2 SNEGSKA come from the germline V gene (reference sequence). The V and J ends lost 6 bases and 0 bases respectively, with 20 bases between them. The CDR3 is 16 residues long. CDR3 sequence reads: CSAKGGEPGANYGYTF. CDR3 sequence (DNA): TGCAGTGCAAAGGGCGGGGAGCCCGGTGCTAACTATGGCTACACCTTC.

This clonotype was counted at least ten times. J is TRBJ1-1 and V is TRBV29-1; D not certain. Germline V lookup: CDR1 SQVTM, CDR2 ANQGSEA. Between the trimmed V and J ends, which lost 2 bases and 6 bases, there was a span of 7 bases. The CDR3 is 11 amino acids. As DNA, the CDR3 is TGCAGCGTTGAAAGTGGACCTGAAGCTTTCTTT. This encodes CSVESGPEAFF.

This clonotype was counted ten times or more. V usage is TRBV7-9 and J usage is TRBJ1-1; the match to TRBD1 covers 11 bases. J gave up 5 bases and V 4 bases, and 3 bases lay outside the gene matches. Germline V gene sequence: CDR1 SEHNR, CDR2 FQNEAQ (reference sequence). This CDR3 has 14 residues. This CDR3 is CASSWGQGETEAFF. The DNA of the CDR3 is TGTGCCAGCAGCTGGGGACAGGGGGAGACTGAAGCTTTCTTT.

This clonotype was observed a handful of times. A much more abundant neighbour one base away suggests this may be a read error. The chain employs TRBV27 and TRBJ2-1, with D unclear. Germline V gene lookup returns CDR1 MNHEY and CDR2 SMNVEV (reference sequence). This CDR3 has 11 residues. The CDR3 DNA reads as TGTGTCGCGAGGAGCTACAATGAGCAGTTCTTC. It yields the protein CVARSYNEQFF.

The chain combines TRBV29-1 with TRBJ2-1, with 7 bases lining up with TRBD1. Germline CDR1 and CDR2: SQVTM and ANQGSEA. The CDR3 is 13 residues long. J was trimmed by 6 bases and V by 7 bases; bases with no gene match: 9. Written as DNA, the CDR3 is TGCAGCGGGGAACAGGGGTTGGTCAATGAGCAGTTCTTC. Amino acid sequence: CSGEQGLVNEQFF.

This clonotype was counted between two and nine times. The V call is TRBV3-1, the J call TRBJ1-3; D is unclear. The germline gives CDR1 LGHDT, CDR2 YNNKEL (reference sequence). This CDR3 has 15 amino acids. Between the trimmed V and J ends, which lost 5 bases and 0 bases, there was a span of 11 bases. The CDR3 region is CASSNTETSGNTIYF. In DNA form, the CDR3 reads TGTGCCAGCAGCAACACAGAGACCTCTGGAAACACCATATATTTT.